The entry below gives a single T cell receptor beta chain sequence along with its context. The source of the sample is a study of blood T cell repertoires in COVID-19. Turning to the study itself: Acute and convalescent COVID-19 specimens originated in the United States, Italy and Spain. T cells, B-cell-depleted T cells, or PBMCs supplied cDNA or gDNA.

This CDR3 is 14 amino acids long. Germline loops: CDR1 GTSNPN, CDR2 SVGIG (reference sequence). The V end was cut by 0 bases, the J end by 7 bases, with 16 bases between. Original data processing: For nucleated cells, counts were estimated from reference gene primer amplification. Assay used: immunoSEQ multiplex PCR; TCRdb lists only in-frame clones, some missing. The V and J calls and clone size come from that table; D and trimming were worked out from the DNA. The repertoire holds under 250,000 clones, 83% seen once, with 5.5% in the top ten. Sequencing was carried out using peripheral blood. The sequence was obtained from a human donor in a cohort sampled during active COVID-19. J is TRBJ2-7 and V is TRBV30, with D tentatively TRBD1 (5 bases). The chain's CDR3 is CAWSVLPRVGEQYF. CDR3 bases: TGTGCCTGGAGTGTACTCCCCAGGGTAGGGGAGCAGTACTTC.